This T cell receptor (beta chain) was recovered during a study of blood T cells in healthy people across ages. The study's findings and limits: Diversity of TCR beta per million T cells declined in a roughly linear way with age.

The draw of peripheral blood yielded approximately 10 milliliters from each donor. A second about 7 to 11 cycle PCR used barcoded and J-beta primers. The template-switch adaptor was a 5' adaptor with 12 random nucleotides. It tagged each cDNA molecule. TCRdb re-analysed the 5' RACE reads in MiXCR, keeping a single row per CDR3 protein. The sample records 1,300,000 or so distinct CDR3 sequences, roughly 60% being singletons. In the case of this clonotype: Its antigen remains unknown.

The TCR sequence derives from a man younger than 35 in good health. Sequenced: blood.

The CDR3 loop reads CASSQSGLAGGGTQYF. CDR3 in DNA: TGCGCCAGCAGCCAATCGGGACTAGCGGGAGGGGGGACGCAGTATTTT. The J gene is TRBJ2-3, the V gene TRBV4-1, with TRBD2 matching over 16 bases. This CDR3 region has 16 residues. The germline V gene has CDR1 MGHRA and CDR2 YSYEKL. V lost 2 bases, J lost 9 bases, and 5 bases stayed unmatched.